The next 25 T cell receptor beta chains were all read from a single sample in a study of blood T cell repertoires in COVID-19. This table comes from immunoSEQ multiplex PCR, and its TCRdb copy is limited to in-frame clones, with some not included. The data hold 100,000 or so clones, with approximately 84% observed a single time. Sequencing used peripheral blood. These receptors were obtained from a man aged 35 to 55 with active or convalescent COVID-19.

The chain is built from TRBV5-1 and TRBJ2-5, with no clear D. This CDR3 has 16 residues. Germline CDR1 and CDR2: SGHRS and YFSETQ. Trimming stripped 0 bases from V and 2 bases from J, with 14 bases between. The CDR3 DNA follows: TGCGCCAGCAGCTTGGAGCCCGTACAGATACAAGAGACCCAGTACTTC. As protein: CASSLEPVQIQETQYF.

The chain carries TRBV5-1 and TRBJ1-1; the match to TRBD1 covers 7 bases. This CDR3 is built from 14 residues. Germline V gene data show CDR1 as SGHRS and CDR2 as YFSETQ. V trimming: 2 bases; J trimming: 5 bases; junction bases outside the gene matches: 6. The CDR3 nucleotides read TGCGCCAGCAGCTTCCAGGGGGGAGGTACTGAAGCTTTCTTT. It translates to CASSFQGGGTEAFF.

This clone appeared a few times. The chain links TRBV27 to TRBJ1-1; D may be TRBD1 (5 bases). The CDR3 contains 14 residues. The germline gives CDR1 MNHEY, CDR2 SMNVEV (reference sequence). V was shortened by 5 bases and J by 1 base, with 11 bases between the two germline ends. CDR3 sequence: CASSPGLWNTEAFF. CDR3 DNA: TGTGCCAGCAGTCCGGGACTTTGGAACACTGAAGCTTTCTTT.

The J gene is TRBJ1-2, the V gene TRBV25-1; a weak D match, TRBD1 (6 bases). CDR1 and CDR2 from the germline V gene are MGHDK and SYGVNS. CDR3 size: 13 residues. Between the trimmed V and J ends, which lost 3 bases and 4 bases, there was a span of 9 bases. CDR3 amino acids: CASSEQGFYGYTF. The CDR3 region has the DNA TGTGCCAGCAGTGAGCAGGGGTTCTATGGCTACACCTTC.

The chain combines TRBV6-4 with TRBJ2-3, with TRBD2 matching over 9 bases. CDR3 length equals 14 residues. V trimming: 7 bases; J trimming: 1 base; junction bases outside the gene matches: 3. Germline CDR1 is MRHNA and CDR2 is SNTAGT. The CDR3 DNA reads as TGTGCCAGCACCTGGACTAGCGGCACAGATACGCAGTATTTT. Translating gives CASTWTSGTDTQYF.

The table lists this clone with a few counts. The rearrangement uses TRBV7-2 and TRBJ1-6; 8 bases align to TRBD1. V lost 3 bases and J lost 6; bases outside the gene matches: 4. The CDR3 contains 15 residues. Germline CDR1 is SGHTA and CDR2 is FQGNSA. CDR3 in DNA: TGTGCCAGCAGCTTGACAGGGGCCCCTAATTCACCCCTCCACTTT. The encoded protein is CASSLTGAPNSPLHF.

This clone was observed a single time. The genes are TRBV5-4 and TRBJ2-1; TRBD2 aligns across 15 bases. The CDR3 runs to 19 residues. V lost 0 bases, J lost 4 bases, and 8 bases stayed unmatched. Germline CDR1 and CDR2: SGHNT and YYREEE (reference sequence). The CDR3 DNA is TGTGCCAGCAGCTTGGCCATGGGGACTAGCGGGGGGAAATACAATGAGCAGTTCTTC. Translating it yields CASSLAMGTSGGKYNEQFF.

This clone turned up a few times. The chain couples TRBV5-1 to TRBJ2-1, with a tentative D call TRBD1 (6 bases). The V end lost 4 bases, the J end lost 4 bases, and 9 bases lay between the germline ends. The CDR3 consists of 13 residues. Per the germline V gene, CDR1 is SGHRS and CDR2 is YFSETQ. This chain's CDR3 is CASSRGQYNEQFF. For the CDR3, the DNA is TGCGCCAGCAGCCGCGGACAGTACAATGAGCAGTTCTTC.

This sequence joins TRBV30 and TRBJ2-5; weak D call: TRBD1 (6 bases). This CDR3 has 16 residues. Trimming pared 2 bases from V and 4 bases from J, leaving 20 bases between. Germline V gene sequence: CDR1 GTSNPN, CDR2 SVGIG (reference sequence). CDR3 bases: TGTGCCTGGAGTTCCTTGTCCCGTACAGGGACAGAGACCCAGTACTTC. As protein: CAWSSLSRTGTETQYF.

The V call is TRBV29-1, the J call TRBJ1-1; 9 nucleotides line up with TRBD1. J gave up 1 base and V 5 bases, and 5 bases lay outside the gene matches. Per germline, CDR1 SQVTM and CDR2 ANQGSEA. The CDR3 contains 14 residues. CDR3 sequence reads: CSVLGTGSNTEAFF. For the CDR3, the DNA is TGCAGCGTTCTCGGGACAGGGTCGAACACTGAAGCTTTCTTT.

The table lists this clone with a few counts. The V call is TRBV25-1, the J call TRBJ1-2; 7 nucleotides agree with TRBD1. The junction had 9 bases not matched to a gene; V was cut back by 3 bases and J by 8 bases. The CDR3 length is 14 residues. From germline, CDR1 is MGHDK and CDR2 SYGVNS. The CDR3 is CASSEGGTVGGYTF. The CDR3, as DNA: TGTGCCAGCAGTGAGGGTGGGACAGTGGGGGGCTACACCTTC.

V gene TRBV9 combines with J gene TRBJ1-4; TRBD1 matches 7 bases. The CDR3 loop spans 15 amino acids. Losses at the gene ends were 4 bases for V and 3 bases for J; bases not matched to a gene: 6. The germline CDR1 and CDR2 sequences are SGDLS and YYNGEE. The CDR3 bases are TGTGCCAGCAGCCGAAAGACAGGGCCTAATGAAAAACTGTTTTTT. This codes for CASSRKTGPNEKLFF.

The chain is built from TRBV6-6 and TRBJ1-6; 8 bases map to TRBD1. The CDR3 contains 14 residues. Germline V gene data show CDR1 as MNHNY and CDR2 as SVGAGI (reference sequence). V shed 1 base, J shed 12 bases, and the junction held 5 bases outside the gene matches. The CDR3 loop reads CASSYLDREEPLHF. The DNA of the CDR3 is TGTGCCAGCAGTTACTTGGACAGGGAGGAACCCCTCCACTTT.

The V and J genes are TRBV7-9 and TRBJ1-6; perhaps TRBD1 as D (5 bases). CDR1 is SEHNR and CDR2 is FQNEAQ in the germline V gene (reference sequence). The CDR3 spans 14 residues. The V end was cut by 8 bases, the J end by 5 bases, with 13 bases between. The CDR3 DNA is TGTGCCAGCGGGAGGGACGGGCATAATTCACCCCTCCACTTT. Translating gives CASGRDGHNSPLHF.

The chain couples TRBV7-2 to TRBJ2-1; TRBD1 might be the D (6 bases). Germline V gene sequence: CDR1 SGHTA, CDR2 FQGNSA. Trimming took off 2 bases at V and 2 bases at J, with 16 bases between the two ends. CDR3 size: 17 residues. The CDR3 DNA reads TGTGCCAGCAGCTTATCCCCGGGACAAAGGGCCTACAATGAGCAGTTCTTC. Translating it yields CASSLSPGQRAYNEQFF.

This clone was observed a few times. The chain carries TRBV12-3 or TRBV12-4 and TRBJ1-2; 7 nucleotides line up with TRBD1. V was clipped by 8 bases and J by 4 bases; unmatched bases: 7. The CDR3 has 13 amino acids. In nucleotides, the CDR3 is TGTGCCAGCGCCTCCAGACAGGGCTATGGCTACACCTTC. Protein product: CASASRQGYGYTF.

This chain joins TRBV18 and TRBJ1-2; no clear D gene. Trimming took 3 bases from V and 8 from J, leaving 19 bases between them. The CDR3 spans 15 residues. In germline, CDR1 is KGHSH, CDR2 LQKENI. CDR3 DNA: TGTGCCAGCTCACCGGGGAGGGCCGACGCTTGGGGCTACACCTTC. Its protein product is CASSPGRADAWGYTF.

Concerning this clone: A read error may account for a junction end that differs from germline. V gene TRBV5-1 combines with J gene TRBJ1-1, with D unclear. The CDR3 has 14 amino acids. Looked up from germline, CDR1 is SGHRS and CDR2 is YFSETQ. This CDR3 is CASSFDGLAPWGGF. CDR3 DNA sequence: TGCGCCAGCAGCTTCGACGGTCTTGCCCCCTGGGGAGGCTTT.

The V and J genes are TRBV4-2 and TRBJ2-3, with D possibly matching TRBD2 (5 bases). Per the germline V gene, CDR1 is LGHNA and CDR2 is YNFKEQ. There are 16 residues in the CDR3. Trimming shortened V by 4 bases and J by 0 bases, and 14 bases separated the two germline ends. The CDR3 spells CASSPLDGESTDTQYF. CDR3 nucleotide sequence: TGTGCCAGCAGCCCTCTCGACGGGGAAAGCACAGATACGCAGTATTTT.

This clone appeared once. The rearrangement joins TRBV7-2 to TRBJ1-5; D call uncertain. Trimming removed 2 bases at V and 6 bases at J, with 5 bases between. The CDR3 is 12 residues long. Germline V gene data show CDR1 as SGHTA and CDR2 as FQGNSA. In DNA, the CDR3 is TGTGCCAGCAGCTTAAACGGTCAGCCCCAGCATTTT. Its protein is CASSLNGQPQHF.

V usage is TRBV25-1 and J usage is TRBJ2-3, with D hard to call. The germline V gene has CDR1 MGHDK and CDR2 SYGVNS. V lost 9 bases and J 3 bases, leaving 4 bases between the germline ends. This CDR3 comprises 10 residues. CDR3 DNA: TGTGCCAGTCCGACAGATACGCAGTATTTT. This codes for CASPTDTQYF.

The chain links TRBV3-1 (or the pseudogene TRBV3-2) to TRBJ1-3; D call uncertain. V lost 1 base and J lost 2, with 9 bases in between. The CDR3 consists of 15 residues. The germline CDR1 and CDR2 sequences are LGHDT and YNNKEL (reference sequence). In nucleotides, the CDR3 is TGTGCCAGCAGCCAAGTCGGACTTACTGGAAACACCATATATTTT. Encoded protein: CASSQVGLTGNTIYF.

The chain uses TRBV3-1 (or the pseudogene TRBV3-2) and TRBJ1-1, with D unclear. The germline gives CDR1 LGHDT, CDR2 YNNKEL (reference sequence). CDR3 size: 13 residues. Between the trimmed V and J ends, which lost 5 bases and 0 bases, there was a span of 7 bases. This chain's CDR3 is CASSSTMNTEAFF. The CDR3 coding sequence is TGTGCCAGCAGCTCTACCATGAACACTGAAGCTTTCTTT.

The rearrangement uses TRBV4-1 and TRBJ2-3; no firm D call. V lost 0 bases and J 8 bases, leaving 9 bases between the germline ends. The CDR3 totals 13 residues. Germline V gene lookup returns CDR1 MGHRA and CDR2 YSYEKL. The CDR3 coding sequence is TGCGCCAGCAGCCAAGATGTCCCAGGTACGCAGTATTTT. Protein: CASSQDVPGTQYF.

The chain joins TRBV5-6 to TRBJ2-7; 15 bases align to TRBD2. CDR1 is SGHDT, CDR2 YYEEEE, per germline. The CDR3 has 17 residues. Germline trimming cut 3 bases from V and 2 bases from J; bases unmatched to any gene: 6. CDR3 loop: CASSYRTSGGVPYEQYF. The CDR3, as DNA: TGTGCCAGCAGCTACCGGACTAGCGGGGGGGTCCCCTACGAGCAGTACTTC.